This passage covers 7 T cell receptor beta chains from one sample sequenced in a study of beta chain features in type 1 diabetes. Study conclusions and caveats: All four CD4+ subsets from Type 1 diabetes patients carried moderately but significantly shorter TCRB CDR3s.

Expressed TCRB transcripts were sequenced because the entire RNA isolate underwent reverse transcription. Assay used: immunoSEQ multiplex PCR; TCRdb lists only in-frame clones, some missing. This table holds roughly 260,000 clones, roughly 22% found once. These TCRs are of unknown antigen specificity. The sample taken for sequencing was naive CD4+ T cells from blood. The receptors here all came from a woman in her thirties or forties with type 1 diabetes.

The sample holds a few counts of this clone. The chain recombines TRBV7-9 with TRBJ2-1; D remains ambiguous. This CDR3 spans 15 amino acids. The V and J ends lost 5 bases and 7 bases respectively, with 18 bases between them. Germline lookup yields CDR1 SEHNR and CDR2 FQNEAQ (reference sequence). CDR3 sequence (DNA): TGTGCCAGCAGCCCCCTGGGCCGGTCTGGTAATGAGCAGTTCTTC. Residues: CASSPLGRSGNEQFF.

This clone was detected a few times. This chain joins TRBV18 and TRBJ1-3, with D hard to call. Deletions cut 2 bases from V and 0 bases from J, with 11 bases between. This CDR3 region has 16 residues. Germline CDR1 and CDR2: KGHSH and LQKENI. CDR3 sequence reads: CASSPESRDSGNTIYF. The CDR3 bases are TGTGCCAGCTCACCAGAATCCCGGGACTCTGGAAACACCATATATTTT.

V usage is TRBV15 and J usage is TRBJ2-3; a weak D match, TRBD2 (6 bases). CDR3 length: 17 residues. With 0 bases removed from V and 2 bases from J, the gap between germline ends came to 15 bases. The germline V gene has CDR1 LNHNV and CDR2 YYDKDF (reference sequence). CDR3 protein: CATSRDYGEVTTDTQYF. DNA of the CDR3: TGTGCCACCAGCAGAGATTACGGGGAGGTAACCACAGATACGCAGTATTTT.

This clone turned up a few times. This chain uses TRBV29-1 with TRBJ2-1; 9 positions agree with TRBD1. Germline loops: CDR1 SQVTM, CDR2 ANQGSEA. This CDR3 is built from 15 residues. V lost 2 bases, J lost 9 bases, and 11 bases stayed unmatched. The CDR3 region is CSVESPGTGLIEQFF. CDR3 DNA: TGCAGCGTTGAAAGTCCCGGGACAGGGCTGATTGAGCAGTTCTTC.

The chain combines TRBV7-9 with TRBJ1-4, with 8 bases lining up with TRBD1. V dropped 4 bases and J dropped 6; count of bases not matched to a gene: 4. Germline V gene sequence: CDR1 SEHNR, CDR2 FQNEAQ (reference sequence). The CDR3 extends over 14 amino acids. CDR3: CASSSDRADEKLFF. The CDR3 nucleotides read TGTGCCAGCAGCTCGGACAGGGCCGATGAAAAACTGTTTTTT.

This clone was found a few times. The chain recombines TRBV5-4 with TRBJ1-2; D is possibly TRBD1 (6 bases). Germline CDR1 is SGHNT and CDR2 is YYREEE (reference sequence). CDR3 length equals 13 residues. Trimming stripped 3 bases from V and 4 bases from J, with 10 bases between. In DNA, the CDR3 is TGTGCCAGCAGCTCGGACAGCCTCTATGGCTACACCTTC. Amino acids: CASSSDSLYGYTF.

The chain is built from TRBV19 and TRBJ2-3; the D gene is possibly TRBD2 (7 bases). The germline V and J ends were trimmed by 8 bases and 3 bases, with 15 bases remaining between them. This CDR3 contains 14 residues. Germline V gene lookup returns CDR1 LNHDA and CDR2 SQIVND (reference sequence). This CDR3 is CASGSRGLTDTQYF. CDR3 nucleotide sequence: TGTGCCAGTGGTTCGCGGGGGCTGACAGATACGCAGTATTTT.